These 22 T cell receptor beta chains share one sample of origin, sequenced in a study of blood T cell repertoires in COVID-19. Clones were read by immunoSEQ multiplex PCR, and TCRdb kept only the in-frame ones, dropping some. This repertoire shows 150,000 to 250,000 clones, more than 75% found once; its top ten account for less than 7%. The specimen sequenced was peripheral blood. These receptors were obtained from a middle-aged woman with COVID-19, enrolled during active disease.

The V call is TRBV18, the J call TRBJ2-1, with 8 bases lining up with TRBD2. CDR1 and CDR2 from the germline V gene are KGHSH and LQKENI. J lost 4 bases, V lost 4 bases, and 9 bases had no gene match. This CDR3 spans 16 amino acids. The CDR3 region has the DNA TGTGCCAGCTCACTCCCAAGCGGGGGTTTATACAATGAGCAGTTCTTC. Translating it yields CASSLPSGGLYNEQFF.

This clone was seen just once. The V gene is TRBV5-1, the J gene TRBJ2-3; no firm D call. The germline V gene encodes CDR1 SGHRS and CDR2 YFSETQ. This CDR3 is built from 14 residues. V was cut by 2 bases and J by 0 bases, with 7 bases left in between. CDR3 loop: CASSFTQSTDTQYF. CDR3 nucleotide sequence: TGCGCCAGCAGCTTTACGCAGAGCACAGATACGCAGTATTTT. The whole variable domain, filled in from reference TRBV5-1 and TRBJ2-3, reads KAGVTQTPRYLIKTRGQQVTLSCSPISGHRSVSWYQQTPGQGLQFLFEYFSETQRNKGNFPGRFSGRQFSNSRSEMNVSTLELGDSALYLCASSFTQSTDTQYFGPGTRLTVL.

The gene calls are TRBV6-5 and TRBJ2-7; D may be TRBD1 (5 bases). The length of the CDR3 is 12 residues. Germline assignment: CDR1 MNHEY and CDR2 SVGAGI. In DNA, the CDR3 is TGTTCCTGTGGCCAGGGATGGTACGAGCAGTACTTC. As protein: CSCGQGWYEQYF.

The chain links TRBV15 to TRBJ2-7; 7 bases agree with TRBD2. Germline V gene sequence: CDR1 LNHNV, CDR2 YYDKDF (reference sequence). This CDR3 contains 15 residues. V lost 0 bases to trimming and J lost 9 bases; unmatched junction nucleotides: 11. The CDR3: CATSRDYPSSGGQYF. For the CDR3, the DNA is TGTGCCACCAGCAGAGATTACCCGAGCTCGGGAGGGCAGTACTTC.

The chain joins TRBV11-2 to TRBJ1-2; 8 positions agree with TRBD1. CDR1 and CDR2 (germline): SGHAT, FQNNGV. The CDR3 is 13 residues long. With V trimmed by 5 bases and J by 4 bases, 3 bases remained unmatched. CDR3 nucleotide sequence: TGTGCCAGCAGCGGACAGGGCCTCTATGGCTACACCTTC. Residues: CASSGQGLYGYTF.

V and J are TRBV30 and TRBJ2-7, with TRBD1 identical over 10 bases. The germline CDR1 and CDR2 sequences are GTSNPN and SVGIG (reference sequence). Germline trimming cut 3 bases from V and 2 bases from J; bases unmatched to any gene: 7. This CDR3 is built from 15 residues. As DNA, the CDR3 is TGTGCCTGGAGAAGGACAGGGGGGAGGACCTACGAGCAGTACTTC. This codes for CAWRRTGGRTYEQYF.

V gene TRBV7-6 combines with J gene TRBJ2-1; D is undetermined. This CDR3 comprises 15 residues. The germline gives CDR1 SGHVS, CDR2 FNYEAQ. With 2 bases removed from V and 5 bases from J, the gap between germline ends came to 13 bases. Written as DNA, the CDR3 is TGTGCCAGCAGCTTATTAGTGGCGGAGAACAATGAGCAGTTCTTC. It is translated as CASSLLVAENNEQFF.

This chain joins TRBV25-1 and TRBJ2-7, with 7 bases that match TRBD1. The germline V gene has CDR1 MGHDK and CDR2 SYGVNS. The CDR3 spans 12 residues. The ends lost 11 bases at V and 4 bases at J; junction bases unmatched: 8. CDR3 region: CAFQRQGYEQYF. CDR3 in DNA: TGTGCCTTTCAGAGACAGGGTTACGAGCAGTACTTC.

The chain has TRBV4-3 and TRBJ1-1, with TRBD1 as a possible D gene (5 bases). V dropped 0 bases and J dropped 5 bases, with 13 bases sitting between them. The CDR3 contains 15 residues. Germline V gene sequence: CDR1 LGHNA, CDR2 YSLEER. The CDR3 is CASSQDPGGRTEAFF. Written as DNA, the CDR3 is TGCGCCAGCAGCCAAGATCCGGGGGGGAGGACTGAAGCTTTCTTT.

As for this clone: Different DNA sequences within this sample yield the same CDR3. V is TRBV5-1 and J is TRBJ2-2, with 8 bases fitting TRBD1. The length of the CDR3 is 15 residues. V shed 0 bases and J 5 bases; nucleotides not matched to a gene: 3. The V gene's germline CDR1 is SGHRS and CDR2 YFSETQ. This chain's CDR3 is CASSLGQGATGELFF. The CDR3 nucleotides are TGCGCCAGCAGCTTGGGCCAGGGGGCAACCGGGGAGCTGTTTTTT. The full variable domain, completed using reference TRBV5-1 and TRBJ2-2, is KAGVTQTPRYLIKTRGQQVTLSCSPISGHRSVSWYQQTPGQGLQFLFEYFSETQRNKGNFPGRFSGRQFSNSRSEMNVSTLELGDSALYLCASSLGQGATGELFFGEGSRLTVL.

The gene calls are TRBV2 and TRBJ1-2; D perhaps matches TRBD1 (5 bases). The V gene lost 5 bases and the J gene lost 2 bases, with 9 bases spanning the gap. CDR3 length equals 13 residues. Germline lookup yields CDR1 SNHLY and CDR2 FYNNEI. In DNA form, the CDR3 reads TGTGCCAGCAGTCTGGGGCGGAACTATGGCTACACCTTC. Translated, it gives CASSLGRNYGYTF. The full variable domain, in which reference TRBV2 and TRBJ1-2 provide the parts outside the CDR3, is EPEVTQTPSHQVTQMGQEVILRCVPISNHLYFYWYRQILGQKVEFLVSFYNNEISEKSEIFDDQFSVERPDGSNFTLKIRSTKLEDSAMYFCASSLGRNYGYTFGSGTRLTVV.

The V and J genes are TRBV9 and TRBJ1-1; maybe TRBD1 (5 bases). Germline CDR1 is SGDLS and CDR2 is YYNGEE. V was cut by 0 bases and J by 0 bases, with 9 bases left in between. The CDR3 totals 15 residues. Here the CDR3 DNA reads TGTGCCAGCAGCGTAGTGATGGGGCTGAACACTGAAGCTTTCTTT. The encoded protein is CASSVVMGLNTEAFF.

The chain recombines TRBV25-1 with TRBJ2-7, with 12 bases identical to TRBD2. This CDR3 spans 16 amino acids. Unmatched junction bases numbered 5, after V lost 3 bases and J lost 2 bases. CDR1 is MGHDK, CDR2 SYGVNS, per germline. The chain's CDR3 is CASSETGLAGTYEQYF. As DNA, the CDR3 is TGTGCCAGCAGTGAGACGGGACTAGCGGGCACCTACGAGCAGTACTTC.

V and J are TRBV9 and TRBJ2-5; D might be TRBD1 (5 bases). Germline lookup yields CDR1 SGDLS and CDR2 YYNGEE. Trimming removed 7 bases from V and 5 bases from J, with 15 bases in between. This CDR3 has 13 amino acids. CDR3: CASGARAGETQYF. CDR3 bases: TGTGCCAGCGGGGCCCGGGCCGGGGAGACCCAGTACTTC.

The V and J genes are TRBV29-1 and TRBJ1-2; the D gene is possibly TRBD1 (5 bases). The V end was cut by 7 bases, the J end by 6 bases, with 15 bases between. Germline CDR1 reads SQVTM; CDR2 reads ANQGSEA. This CDR3 has 12 amino acids. The CDR3 spells CSGSREGHGYTF. For the CDR3, the DNA is TGCAGCGGCTCCAGGGAGGGGCATGGCTACACCTTC.

This sequence joins TRBV30 and TRBJ1-2; D perhaps matches TRBD1 (6 bases). The CDR3 is made up of 13 amino acids. Trimming stripped 1 base from V and 2 bases from J, with 8 bases between. Germline V CDR1 and CDR2: GTSNPN, SVGIG (reference sequence). CDR3 residues: CAWSGQENYGYTF. CDR3 DNA: TGTGCCTGGAGTGGACAGGAAAACTATGGCTACACCTTC. Complete variable domain (other parts from reference TRBV30 and TRBJ1-2): SQTIHQWPATLVQPVGSPLSLECTVEGTSNPNLYWYRQAAGRGLQLLFYSVGIGQISSEVPQNLSASRPQDRQFILSSKKLLLSDSGFYLCAWSGQENYGYTFGSGTRLTVV.

The chain links TRBV7-9 to TRBJ2-1, with 14 positions matching TRBD2. The J segment lost 13 bases and the V segment lost 4 bases, leaving 6 bases of the junction unmatched. Germline V gene data show CDR1 as SEHNR and CDR2 as FQNEAQ (reference sequence). This CDR3 has 14 amino acids. In nucleotides, the CDR3 is TGTGCCAGCAGCTGGGGGACTAGCGGGAGTAACCAGTTCTTC. Translation gives CASSWGTSGSNQFF. Variable domain in full (rest from reference TRBV7-9 and TRBJ2-1): DTGVSQNPRHKITKRGQNVTFRCDPISEHNRLYWYRQTLGQGPEFLTYFQNEAQLEKSRLLSDRFSAERPKGSFSTLEIQRTEQGDSAMYLCASSWGTSGSNQFFGPGTRLTVL.

This clone was picked up a small number of times. V and J are TRBV10-1 and TRBJ2-3, with 11 bases fitting TRBD2. The CDR3 spans 15 residues. After removal of 8 bases from V and 2 bases from J, the junction contained 6 bases not matched to a gene. Germline V lookup: CDR1 WNHNN, CDR2 SYGVQD (reference sequence). The chain's CDR3 is CASSTSGVITDTQYF. DNA for the CDR3: TGCGCCAGCTCGACTAGCGGGGTAATCACAGATACGCAGTATTTT.

This chain joins TRBV4-2 and TRBJ1-6; D may be TRBD1 (5 bases). The CDR3 extends over 16 amino acids. The V and J ends lost 1 base and 0 bases respectively, with 7 bases between them. Germline CDR1 LGHNA, CDR2 YNFKEQ. The CDR3 coding sequence is TGTGCCAGCAGCCAAGGGGGGGGCTCCTATAATTCACCCCTCCACTTT. This codes for CASSQGGGSYNSPLHF.

Here the CDR3 DNA reads TGTGCCAGCACAAGACAGGTAACGGACTATGGCTACACCTTC. Its translation is CASTRQVTDYGYTF. This chain connects TRBV2 to TRBJ1-2, with D possibly being TRBD1 (6 bases). V dropped 7 bases and J dropped 3 bases, with 15 bases sitting between them. Per germline, CDR1 SNHLY and CDR2 FYNNEI. The CDR3 contains 14 residues. Based on the CDR3 plus reference TRBV2 and TRBJ1-2, the full variable domain is EPEVTQTPSHQVTQMGQEVILRCVPISNHLYFYWYRQILGQKVEFLVSFYNNEISEKSEIFDDQFSVERPDGSNFTLKIRSTKLEDSAMYFCASTRQVTDYGYTFGSGTRLTVV.

This clone was observed a single time. V usage is TRBV9 and J usage is TRBJ1-5, with D unclear. This CDR3 comprises 14 residues. CDR1 SGDLS and CDR2 YYNGEE come from the germline V gene. The ends were cut back, 0 bases at V and 6 bases at J, with 10 bases in the middle. CDR3 sequence: CASSVDPGVQPQHF. The CDR3 coding sequence is TGTGCCAGCAGCGTAGACCCCGGGGTTCAGCCCCAGCATTTT.

This sequence joins TRBV30 and TRBJ1-2; perhaps TRBD1 as D (5 bases). Germline CDR1 and CDR2: GTSNPN and SVGIG (reference sequence). The CDR3 is 12 amino acids. V was clipped by 7 bases and J by 7 bases, with 16 bases between them. CDR3 sequence (DNA): TGTGCCTTGGGCAGGGTAGGAAGTGGCTACACCTTC. Translation: CALGRVGSGYTF.